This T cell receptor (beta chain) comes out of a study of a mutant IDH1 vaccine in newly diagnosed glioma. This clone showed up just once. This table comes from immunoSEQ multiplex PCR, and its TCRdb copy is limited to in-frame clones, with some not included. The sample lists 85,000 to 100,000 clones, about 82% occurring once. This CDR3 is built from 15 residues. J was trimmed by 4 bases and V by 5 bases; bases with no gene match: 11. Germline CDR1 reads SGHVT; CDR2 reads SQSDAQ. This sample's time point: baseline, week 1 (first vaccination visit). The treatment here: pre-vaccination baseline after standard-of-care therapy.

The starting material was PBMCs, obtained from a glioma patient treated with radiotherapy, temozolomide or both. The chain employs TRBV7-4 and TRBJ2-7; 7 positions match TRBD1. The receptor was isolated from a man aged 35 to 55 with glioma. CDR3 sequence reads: CASSTTGTEVYEQYF. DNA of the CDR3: TGTGCCAGCAGCACTACCGGGACAGAGGTTTACGAGCAGTACTTC.